Listed below are T cell receptor beta chains from one sample, sequenced in a study of CD4 and CD8 cells across lung adenocarcinoma regions. MiXCR, applied by TCRdb to the PCR reads, yields one record per CDR3 protein. The sample holds under 25,000 distinct CDR3 sequences; roughly 50% are singletons and the top ten take roughly a quarter. Sequenced sample: CD8+ T cells from the center of a lung tumor. The receptors stem from a female donor with lung adenocarcinoma. The CD4 and CD8 labels of this study may be unreliable. Each CDR3 is given with its conserved first and last residue. Each record gives: D gene, CDR3 length, clone size, V gene, J gene, CDR3 DNA, CDR3 protein. A D gene is named only where the DNA matches it firmly. Clone size is not always given. Where it is, it says once, few, many or a class for expanded clones.

d_gene: NA
len: 15
abundance: medium-sized
v_gene: TRBV6-5
j_gene: TRBJ2-1
CDR3nt: TGTGCCAGCAGACCTGGCTCTCTCCCCTACAATGAGCAGTTCTTC
CDR3aa: CASRPGSLPYNEQFF

d_gene: TRBD2
len: 19
abundance: many
v_gene: TRBV5-8
j_gene: TRBJ2-5
CDR3nt: TGTGCCAGCAGCTTGGAGGAAGCTAGCGGATATCGAACCTCGGAGACCCAGTACTTC
CDR3aa: CASSLEEASGYRTSETQYF

d_gene: NA
len: 14
abundance: NA
v_gene: TRBV27
j_gene: TRBJ2-3
CDR3nt: TGTGCCAGCAGTAGGCACGCGAACACCGGGGAGCAGTATTTT
CDR3aa: CASSRHANTGEQYF

d_gene: TRBD2
len: 16
abundance: NA
v_gene: TRBV27
j_gene: TRBJ2-5
CDR3nt: TGTGCCAGCAGTTCCCCGGTAGCGGGAGGGCCGGAGACCCAGTACTTC
CDR3aa: CASSSPVAGGPETQYF

d_gene: NA
len: 16
abundance: NA
v_gene: TRBV4-1
j_gene: TRBJ2-1
CDR3nt: TGCGCCAGCAGCCAATGGCCGGGAACCCAAGACAATGAGCAGTTCTTC
CDR3aa: CASSQWPGTQDNEQFF

d_gene: NA
len: 14
abundance: NA
v_gene: TRBV27
j_gene: TRBJ2-3
CDR3nt: TGTGCCAGCACGTGGCTGCGAGACACAGACACTCAGTATTTC
CDR3aa: CASTWLRDTDTQYF

d_gene: TRBD2
len: 16
abundance: NA
v_gene: TRBV27
j_gene: TRBJ2-2
CDR3nt: TGTGCCAGCAGTCCACAGCGGGGGCGGGGCACCGGGGAGCTGTTTTTT
CDR3aa: CASSPQRGRGTGELFF

d_gene: TRBD1
len: 15
abundance: NA
v_gene: TRBV6-1
j_gene: TRBJ2-3
CDR3nt: TGTGCCAGCAGAGAACGGACAGGGCGTGCAGATACGCAGTATTTT
CDR3aa: CASRERTGRADTQYF

d_gene: TRBD1
len: 14
abundance: NA
v_gene: TRBV10-2
j_gene: TRBJ2-3
CDR3nt: TGCGCGGGCAAAGGGGGCCGGGGCCCAGATACGCAGTACTTT
CDR3aa: CAGKGGRGPDTQYF

d_gene: NA
len: 15
abundance: NA
v_gene: TRBV28
j_gene: TRBJ2-7
CDR3nt: TGTGCCAGGGGGCTAGGGGGTCCCGACACAGATACGCAGTACTTC
CDR3aa: CARGLGGPDTDTQYF

d_gene: NA
len: 15
abundance: once
v_gene: TRBV10-3
j_gene: TRBJ2-3
CDR3nt: TGTGCCATGGGTGAGGGGGGGGGAGACGAAGATACGCAGTACTTT
CDR3aa: CAMGEGGGDEDTQYF

d_gene: NA
len: 13
abundance: NA
v_gene: TRBV9
j_gene: TRBJ1-6
CDR3nt: TGTGCCAGCAGCGTAGCATATAATTCACCCCTCCACTTT
CDR3aa: CASSVAYNSPLHF

d_gene: TRBD2
len: 17
abundance: NA
v_gene: TRBV6-1
j_gene: TRBJ2-3
CDR3nt: TGTGCCAGCAGGCAGGGACTAGCGGGAGTGTTAACAGATACGCCGTATTTT
CDR3aa: CASRQGLAGVLTDTPYF

d_gene: TRBD1
len: 16
abundance: many
v_gene: TRBV28
j_gene: TRBJ2-5
CDR3nt: TGTGCCAGCAGGGGACAGTTGGACAGGTCCCAAGAGACCCAGTACTTC
CDR3aa: CASRGQLDRSQETQYF

d_gene: NA
len: 13
abundance: NA
v_gene: TRBV7-6
j_gene: TRBJ2-1
CDR3nt: TGTGCCAGCAGCTTGGGAATGCACAATGAGCAGTTCTTC
CDR3aa: CASSLGMHNEQFF

d_gene: TRBD2
len: 17
abundance: NA
v_gene: TRBV6-1
j_gene: TRBJ2-1
CDR3nt: TGTGCCAGCAGTGAATATCTCTCCGGGACTAGCGAAGAGACCCAGTTCTTC
CDR3aa: CASSEYLSGTSEETQFF

d_gene: NA
len: 14
abundance: few
v_gene: TRBV10-2
j_gene: TRBJ2-1
CDR3nt: TGCGCCAGCAACCCCAGGCGTAGTTCCAATGAGCAGTTCTTC
CDR3aa: CASNPRRSSNEQFF

d_gene: TRBD1
len: 14
abundance: NA
v_gene: TRBV14
j_gene: TRBJ1-2
CDR3nt: TGTGCCAGCAGCCAAGGACAGGGACGGTATGGCTACACCTTC
CDR3aa: CASSQGQGRYGYTF